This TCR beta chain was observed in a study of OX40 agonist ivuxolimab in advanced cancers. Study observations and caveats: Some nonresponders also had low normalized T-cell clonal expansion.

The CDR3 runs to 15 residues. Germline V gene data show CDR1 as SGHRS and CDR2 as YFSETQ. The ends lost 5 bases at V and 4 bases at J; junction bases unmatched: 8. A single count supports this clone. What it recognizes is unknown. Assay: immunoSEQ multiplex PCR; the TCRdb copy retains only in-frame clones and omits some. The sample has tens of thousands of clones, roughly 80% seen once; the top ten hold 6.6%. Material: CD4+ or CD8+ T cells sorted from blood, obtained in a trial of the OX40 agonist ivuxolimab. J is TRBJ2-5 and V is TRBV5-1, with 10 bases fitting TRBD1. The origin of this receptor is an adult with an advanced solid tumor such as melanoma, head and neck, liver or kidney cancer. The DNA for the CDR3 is TGCGCCAGCAGGCCAGGAGGACAGGGGGGAGAGACCCAGTACTTC. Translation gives CASRPGGQGGETQYF.